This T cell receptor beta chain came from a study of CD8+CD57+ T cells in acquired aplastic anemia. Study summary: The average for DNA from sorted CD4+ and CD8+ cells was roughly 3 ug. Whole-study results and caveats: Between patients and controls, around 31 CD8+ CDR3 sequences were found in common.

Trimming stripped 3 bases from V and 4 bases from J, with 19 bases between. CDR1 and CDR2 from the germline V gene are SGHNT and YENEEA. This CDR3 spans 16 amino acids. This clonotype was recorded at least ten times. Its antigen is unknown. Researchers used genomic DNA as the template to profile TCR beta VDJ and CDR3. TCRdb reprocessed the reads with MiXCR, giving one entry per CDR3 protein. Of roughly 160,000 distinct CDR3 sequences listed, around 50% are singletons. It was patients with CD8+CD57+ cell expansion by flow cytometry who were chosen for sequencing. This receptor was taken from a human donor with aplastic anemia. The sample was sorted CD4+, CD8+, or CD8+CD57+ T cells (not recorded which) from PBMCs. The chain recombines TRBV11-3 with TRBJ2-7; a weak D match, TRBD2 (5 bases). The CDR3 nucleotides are TGTGCCAGCAGCTTGTCTGACCCGAGCGGACTTTACGAGCAGTACTTC. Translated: CASSLSDPSGLYEQYF.